This TCR beta chain was sequenced during a study of blood T cell repertoires in COVID-19. Study-level information: Donors in the United States, Italy and Spain gave samples during acute or convalescent COVID-19. The analysed material was cDNA or gDNA that came from T cells, B-cell-depleted T cells, or PBMCs.

In the original processing: Reference gene primers were amplified, and this amplification served to estimate nucleated cell counts. The protocol was immunoSEQ multiplex PCR, while the TCRdb copy is restricted to in-frame clones and leaves out a portion. The V and J calls and clone size come from that table; D and trimming were worked out from the DNA. The table lists more than 150,000 clones, 89% of them singletons. CDR3 length equals 15 residues. From germline, CDR1 is SGHNT and CDR2 YYREEE (reference sequence). V gave up 4 bases and J gave up 6 bases; unmatched junction bases: 7. This receptor was obtained from a man between 60 and 75 years old with acute or convalescent COVID-19. Sequenced input: peripheral blood. The chain recombines TRBV5-4 with TRBJ2-1, with 10 bases that match TRBD1. This CDR3 reads CASSTGTGDLNEQFF. CDR3 DNA sequence: TGTGCCAGCAGCACCGGGACAGGGGACCTCAATGAGCAGTTCTTC.